Shown below are 26 T cell receptor beta chains from a single sample sequenced in a study of shared clonotypes between healthy human individuals. Clones were sequenced by immunoSEQ multiplex PCR, and TCRdb holds only the in-frame ones, with some missing. The sample holds approximately 2.5 million clones, roughly 93% seen once. Sequencing used naive CD4+ T cells from PBMCs. Sample subset: CD45RA+ positively selected. These receptors all stem from a young man in good health. Some clones in this sample may be carry-over from other donors' samples.

V and J are TRBV7-9 and TRBJ2-6; no clear D gene. In germline, CDR1 is SEHNR, CDR2 FQNEAQ (reference sequence). The CDR3 has 14 residues. V shed 5 bases and J shed 0 bases, with 5 bases lying between them. CDR3 residues: CASSASSGANVLTF. DNA for the CDR3: TGTGCCAGCAGCGCAAGCTCTGGGGCCAACGTCCTGACTTTC.

The chain links TRBV5-1 to TRBJ1-4; D may be TRBD1 (5 bases). V dropped 3 bases and J dropped 7 bases, with 16 bases sitting between them. Germline lookup yields CDR1 SGHRS and CDR2 YFSETQ. There are 15 residues in the CDR3. As DNA, the CDR3 is TGCGCCAGCAGCTCACCGGGACTTGAGGGTGAAAAACTGTTTTTT. This gives the protein CASSSPGLEGEKLFF.

The genes are TRBV6-1 and TRBJ2-5; D is uncertain. V gave up 4 bases and J gave up 7 bases, with 7 bases separating them. The CDR3 runs 11 residues. Germline V gives CDR1 MNHNS, CDR2 SASEGT. The CDR3 DNA reads as TGTGCCAGCAGTGTTCCGGGGACCCAGTACTTC. Translating gives CASSVPGTQYF.

Details on this clone: Other nucleotide sequences from this sample produce the same CDR3. The V call is TRBV5-1, the J call TRBJ1-1; 8 nucleotides line up with TRBD1. J was trimmed by 5 bases and V by 4 bases; bases with no gene match: 7. Germline assignment: CDR1 SGHRS and CDR2 YFSETQ. CDR3 size: 14 residues. CDR3 in amino acids: CASSVGQGGTEAFF. In DNA form, the CDR3 reads TGCGCCAGCAGCGTAGGACAGGGAGGGACTGAAGCTTTCTTT.

The V gene is TRBV28, the J gene TRBJ2-1, with D perhaps matching TRBD2 (6 bases). Between the trimmed V and J ends, which lost 5 bases and 4 bases, there was a span of 15 bases. The CDR3 spans 15 residues. Germline CDR1 reads MDHEN; CDR2 reads SYDVKM. CDR3 protein: CASSRKARGYNEQFF. CDR3 DNA sequence: TGTGCCAGCAGTCGAAAGGCTCGGGGGTACAATGAGCAGTTCTTC.

The chain is built from TRBV5-1 and TRBJ2-7; D is unresolved. The CDR3 consists of 12 residues. Germline values: CDR1 SGHRS, CDR2 YFSETQ. V was pared by 4 bases and J by 5 bases, with 10 bases between. CDR3 sequence reads: CASSPTSDEQYF. In DNA form, the CDR3 reads TGCGCCAGCAGCCCCACTTCCGACGAGCAGTACTTC.

V usage is TRBV11-2 and J usage is TRBJ2-7, with TRBD1 identical over 7 bases. The germline V gene encodes CDR1 SGHAT and CDR2 FQNNGV. The CDR3 contains 14 residues. V gave up 7 bases and J gave up 7 bases; unmatched junction bases: 13. The chain's CDR3 is CASTTPRGRGEQYF. The DNA for the CDR3 is TGTGCCAGCACAACCCCCAGGGGCAGGGGGGAGCAGTACTTC.

Notes on this clone: The identical CDR3 is also encoded by other nucleotide sequences in the sample. J is TRBJ2-3 and V is TRBV18; TRBD2 matches at 12 bases. The CDR3 consists of 17 residues. Trimming cost V 3 bases and J 0 bases; bases outside gene matches: 4. CDR1 and CDR2 from the germline V gene are KGHSH and LQKENI. CDR3 coding DNA: TGTGCCAGCTCACCCCTTGGGACTAGCGGGAGCACAGATACGCAGTATTTT. Its protein product is CASSPLGTSGSTDTQYF. Full variable domain (missing parts from reference TRBV18 and TRBJ2-3): NAGVMQNPRHLVRRRGQEARLRCSPMKGHSHVYWYRQLPEEGLKFMVYLQKENIIDESGMPKERFSAEFPKEGPSILRIQQVVRGDSAAYFCASSPLGTSGSTDTQYFGPGTRLTVL.

The V call is TRBV18, the J call TRBJ2-1; a weak D match, TRBD1 (6 bases). Germline assignment: CDR1 KGHSH and CDR2 LQKENI. This CDR3 has 15 residues. V was trimmed by 6 bases and J by 4 bases, leaving 16 bases between them. The CDR3 loop reads CASSQSEGVYNEQFF. CDR3 in DNA: TGTGCCAGCTCGCAGTCAGAGGGGGTTTACAATGAGCAGTTCTTC.

The chain employs TRBV5-1 and TRBJ2-7, with 9 bases aligning to TRBD1. Germline V CDR1 and CDR2: SGHRS, YFSETQ. The ends lost 0 bases at V and 1 base at J; junction bases unmatched: 11. This CDR3 spans 18 amino acids. The CDR3 here is CASSLAGTGSGVSYEQYF. The CDR3 coding sequence is TGCGCCAGCAGCTTGGCCGGGACAGGGAGTGGAGTGTCCTACGAGCAGTACTTC.

For the CDR3, the DNA is TGCGCCAGCAGCCAACCGACAGGGGGCCTTAACACTGAAGCTTTCTTT. Encoded protein: CASSQPTGGLNTEAFF. The genes are TRBV4-1 and TRBJ1-1; TRBD1 matches 10 bases. The V segment lost 2 bases and the J segment 2 bases; nucleotides outside the gene matches: 5. Germline CDR1 MGHRA, CDR2 YSYEKL. The CDR3 runs 16 residues.

The genes are TRBV27 and TRBJ2-3; D is possibly TRBD1 or TRBD2 (5 bases each). Trimming removed 6 bases from V and 2 bases from J, with 12 bases in between. The CDR3 has 14 residues. Germline CDR1 and CDR2: MNHEY and SMNVEV (reference sequence). CDR3 sequence: CASSSGLYTDTQYF. DNA for the CDR3: TGTGCCAGCAGCTCGGGGCTGTACACAGATACGCAGTATTTT.

The table lists this clone with a count of one. The chain is built from TRBV18 and TRBJ2-1; possible D gene TRBD1, 5 bases. The V end lost 3 bases, the J end lost 3 bases, and 12 bases lay between the germline ends. CDR1 is KGHSH and CDR2 is LQKENI in the germline V gene. The CDR3 extends over 15 amino acids. CDR3 bases: TGTGCCAGCTCACCCCTAGACAGTGTCTACAATGAGCAGTTCTTC. This sequence encodes CASSPLDSVYNEQFF. The whole variable domain, remainder taken from reference TRBV18 and TRBJ2-1, is NAGVMQNPRHLVRRRGQEARLRCSPMKGHSHVYWYRQLPEEGLKFMVYLQKENIIDESGMPKERFSAEFPKEGPSILRIQQVVRGDSAAYFCASSPLDSVYNEQFFGPGTRLTVL.

The chain is built from TRBV19 and TRBJ2-7, with D perhaps matching TRBD1 (5 bases). CDR1 and CDR2 (germline): LNHDA, SQIVND (reference sequence). The CDR3 totals 14 residues. Trimming shortened V by 3 bases and J by 0 bases, and 9 bases separated the two germline ends. The CDR3 DNA is TGTGCCAGTAGTATGAGTCAGGGCTCCTACGAGCAGTACTTC. The encoded protein is CASSMSQGSYEQYF. Filled out from reference TRBV19 and TRBJ2-7, the complete variable domain reads DGGITQSPKYLFRKEGQNVTLSCEQNLNHDAMYWYRQDPGQGLRLIYYSQIVNDFQKGDIAEGYSVSREKKESFPLTVTSAQKNPTAFYLCASSMSQGSYEQYFGPGTRLTVT.

The chain is built from TRBV28 and TRBJ1-2; 7 nucleotides agree with TRBD1. This CDR3 has 17 amino acids. CDR1 MDHEN and CDR2 SYDVKM come from the germline V gene. With V trimmed by 6 bases and J by 8 bases, 21 bases remained unmatched. Written as DNA, the CDR3 is TGTGCCAGCAGCCGAGGAGGGGGCGCAGGGGCGGCTTGGGGCTACACCTTC. This codes for CASSRGGGAGAAWGYTF.

The gene calls are TRBV6-5 and TRBJ2-7; D possibly corresponds to TRBD2 (7 bases). The germline V and J ends were trimmed by 1 base and 5 bases, with 18 bases remaining between them. CDR1 MNHEY and CDR2 SVGAGI come from the germline V gene. The CDR3 consists of 16 residues. CDR3 DNA sequence: TGTGCCAGCAGTTACTTAAGCGGGGCAGGGGACCACGAGCAGTACTTC. It specifies CASSYLSGAGDHEQYF.

The count of this clone is one. The chain links TRBV5-1 to TRBJ2-7; 11 bases are shared with TRBD2. CDR3 length: 15 residues. Unmatched junction bases numbered 10, after V lost 4 bases and J lost 7 bases. Per the germline V gene, CDR1 is SGHRS and CDR2 is YFSETQ. This CDR3 reads CASSPGTSGVGEQYF. CDR3 bases: TGCGCCAGCAGCCCTGGGACTAGCGGAGTGGGGGAGCAGTACTTC.

This chain uses TRBV5-1 with TRBJ2-1; D call uncertain. The germline V gene encodes CDR1 SGHRS and CDR2 YFSETQ. Trimming shortened V by 4 bases and J by 0 bases, and 14 bases separated the two germline ends. The CDR3 contains 16 residues. The chain's CDR3 is CASSVSAQSSYNEQFF. In DNA, the CDR3 is TGCGCCAGCAGCGTATCCGCCCAAAGCTCCTACAATGAGCAGTTCTTC.

For this clone: Other DNA variants within this sample encode the same CDR3. The chain combines TRBV5-1 with TRBJ2-5; D might be TRBD1 (6 bases). The CDR3 length is 14 residues. Trimming pared 4 bases from V and 2 bases from J, leaving 12 bases between. Germline V gives CDR1 SGHRS, CDR2 YFSETQ. CDR3 region: CASSPQGSQETQYF. In DNA, the CDR3 is TGCGCCAGCAGCCCCCAGGGGTCGCAAGAGACCCAGTACTTC.

This clone appeared a single time. V and J are TRBV19 and TRBJ1-3; D not resolved. Trimming left V 6 bases short and J 1 base short, with 19 bases between. The CDR3 sequence is 17 residues long. Germline CDR1 is LNHDA and CDR2 is SQIVND (reference sequence). The CDR3 sequence: CASRKRSVSRSGNTIYF. DNA of the CDR3: TGTGCCAGTAGGAAACGTAGCGTATCGAGATCTGGAAACACCATATATTTT. Variable domain in full (rest from reference TRBV19 and TRBJ1-3): DGGITQSPKYLFRKEGQNVTLSCEQNLNHDAMYWYRQDPGQGLRLIYYSQIVNDFQKGDIAEGYSVSREKKESFPLTVTSAQKNPTAFYLCASRKRSVSRSGNTIYFGEGSWLTVV.

This sequence joins TRBV5-4 and TRBJ2-7, with D tentatively TRBD1 or TRBD2 (5 bases each). Trimming stripped 0 bases from V and 0 bases from J, with 10 bases between. The CDR3 has 15 amino acids. Germline CDR1 reads SGHNT; CDR2 reads YYREEE (reference sequence). The CDR3 DNA follows: TGTGCCAGCAGCTTGGAGGGGAGAGGCTCCTACGAGCAGTACTTC. Translating it yields CASSLEGRGSYEQYF.

This chain connects TRBV28 to TRBJ2-1; the D gene could be TRBD1 or TRBD2 (6 bases each). V was clipped by 3 bases and J by 1 base, with 19 bases between them. The CDR3 is 18 residues long. Per the germline V gene, CDR1 is MDHEN and CDR2 is SYDVKM. The CDR3 DNA reads as TGTGCCAGCAGTTTGTATCAGGGGACCCGGGGGTCCTACAATGAGCAGTTCTTC. Its protein is CASSLYQGTRGSYNEQFF.

The chain has TRBV6-1 and TRBJ1-2; D uncertain. The CDR3 sequence is 15 residues long. Between the trimmed V and J ends, which lost 1 base and 3 bases, there was a span of 12 bases. Germline V lookup: CDR1 MNHNS, CDR2 SASEGT. The CDR3 sequence is CASSEGSRRDYGYTF. For the CDR3, the DNA is TGTGCCAGCAGTGAAGGCTCGCGTCGGGACTATGGCTACACCTTC.

This clone appeared once. The chain uses TRBV7-8 and TRBJ2-3; D ambiguous. This CDR3 is built from 14 residues. The V gene's germline CDR1 is SGHVS and CDR2 FQNEAQ. Trimming removed 5 bases at V and 4 bases at J, with 13 bases between. For the CDR3, the DNA is TGTGCCAGCAGCCCGCGGACCCCCCCAGATACGCAGTATTTT. Translation: CASSPRTPPDTQYF.

V and J are TRBV28 and TRBJ2-1, with 8 bases aligning to TRBD2. The trim removed 4 bases at V and 2 bases at J, leaving 7 bases unmatched. There are 16 residues in the CDR3. CDR1 and CDR2 (germline): MDHEN, SYDVKM. This CDR3 reads CASSYAALAAYNEQFF. Here the CDR3 DNA reads TGTGCCAGCAGTTACGCGGCACTAGCGGCCTACAATGAGCAGTTCTTC.

V gene TRBV5-1 combines with J gene TRBJ2-1; D possibly matches TRBD1 or TRBD2 (5 bases each). Trimming left V 4 bases short and J 8 bases short, with 19 bases between. The length of the CDR3 is 15 residues. Germline CDR1 is SGHRS and CDR2 is YFSETQ. The CDR3 sequence: CASSPLSGQGHEQFF. Written as DNA, the CDR3 is TGCGCCAGCAGCCCCCTGTCGGGGCAAGGGCATGAGCAGTTCTTC.